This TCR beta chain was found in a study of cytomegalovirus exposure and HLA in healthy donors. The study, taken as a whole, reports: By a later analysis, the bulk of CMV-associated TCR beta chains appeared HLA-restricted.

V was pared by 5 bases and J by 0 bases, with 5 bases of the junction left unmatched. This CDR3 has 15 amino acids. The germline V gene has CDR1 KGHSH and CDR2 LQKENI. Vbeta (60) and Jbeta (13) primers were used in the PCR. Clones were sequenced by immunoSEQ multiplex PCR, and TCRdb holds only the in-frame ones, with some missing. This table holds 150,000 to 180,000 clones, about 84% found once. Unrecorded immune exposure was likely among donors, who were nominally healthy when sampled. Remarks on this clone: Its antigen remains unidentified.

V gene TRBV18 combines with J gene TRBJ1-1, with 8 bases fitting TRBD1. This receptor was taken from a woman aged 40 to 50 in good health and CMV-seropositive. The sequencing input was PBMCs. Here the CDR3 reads CASSNRGSMNTEAFF. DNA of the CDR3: TGTGCCAGCTCAAACAGGGGGTCAATGAACACTGAAGCTTTCTTT.